Following are 5 T cell receptor beta chains from one sample sequenced in a study of cytomegalovirus exposure and HLA in healthy donors. Assay: immunoSEQ multiplex PCR; the TCRdb copy retains only in-frame clones and omits some. The sample includes some 90,000 clones, around 88% of them seen just once. The source material was PBMCs. These receptors were obtained from a woman in her twenties or thirties in good health and CMV-seronegative.

The chain carries TRBV4-1 and TRBJ1-4, with 11 bases fitting TRBD1. The CDR3 covers 15 residues. Germline trimming cut 2 bases from V and 13 bases from J; bases unmatched to any gene: 9. The germline gives CDR1 MGHRA, CDR2 YSYEKL. The CDR3 region is CASSQRGTGGSVLFF. As DNA, the CDR3 is TGCGCCAGCAGCCAACGCGGGACAGGGGGGTCGGTACTGTTTTTT.

This clone was found a few times. The chain joins TRBV6-5 to TRBJ1-2; unclear D gene. The CDR3 sequence is 14 residues long. V was pared by 0 bases and J by 8 bases, with 13 bases between. The germline V gene encodes CDR1 MNHEY and CDR2 SVGAGI. The CDR3 bases are TGTGCCAGCAGTTACTCGACGACTGCTGGGGGCTACACCTTC. Translation gives CASSYSTTAGGYTF.

The chain recombines TRBV5-6 with TRBJ1-3, with D perhaps TRBD1 (5 bases). CDR1 SGHDT and CDR2 YYEEEE come from the germline V gene. V was trimmed by 4 bases and J by 1 base, leaving 18 bases between them. The CDR3 is 17 residues long. The chain's CDR3 is CASSRVAGSNSGNTIYF. CDR3 DNA sequence: TGTGCCAGCAGCCGGGTGGCAGGGTCGAATTCTGGAAACACCATATATTTT.

V and J are TRBV5-1 and TRBJ2-1, with 7 positions matching TRBD1. CDR3 length: 15 residues. Germline V lookup: CDR1 SGHRS, CDR2 YFSETQ. Losses at the gene ends were 4 bases for V and 4 bases for J; bases not matched to a gene: 8. In DNA, the CDR3 is TGCGCCAGCAGCCTTACAGGGGTGGTATACAATGAGCAGTTCTTC. It specifies CASSLTGVVYNEQFF.

The chain couples TRBV7-8 to TRBJ1-2; 7 bases match TRBD1. This CDR3 has 14 residues. J was trimmed by 4 bases and V by 3 bases; bases with no gene match: 5. Germline assignment: CDR1 SGHVS and CDR2 FQNEAQ. CDR3: CASSFLRDSYGYTF. The DNA of the CDR3 is TGTGCCAGCAGCTTTCTCCGGGACAGCTATGGCTACACCTTC. The variable domain in full, completed from reference TRBV7-8 and TRBJ1-2, reads GAGVSQSPRYKVAKRGQDVALRCDPISGHVSLFWYQQALGQGPEFLTYFQNEAQLDKSGLPSDRFFAERPEGSVSTLKIQRTQQEDSAVYLCASSFLRDSYGYTFGSGTRLTVV.